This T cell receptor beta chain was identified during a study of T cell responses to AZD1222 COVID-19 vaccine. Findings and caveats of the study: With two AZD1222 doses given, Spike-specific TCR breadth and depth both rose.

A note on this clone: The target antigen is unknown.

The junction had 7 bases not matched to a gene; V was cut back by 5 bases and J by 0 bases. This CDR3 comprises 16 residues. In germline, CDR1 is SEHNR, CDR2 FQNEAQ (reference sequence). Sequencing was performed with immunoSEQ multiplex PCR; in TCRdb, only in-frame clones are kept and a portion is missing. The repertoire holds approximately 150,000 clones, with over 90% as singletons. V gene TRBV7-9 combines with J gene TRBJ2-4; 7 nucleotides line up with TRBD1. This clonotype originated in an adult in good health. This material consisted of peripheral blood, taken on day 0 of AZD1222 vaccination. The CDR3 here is CASSPGQPLAKNIQYF. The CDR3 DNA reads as TGTGCCAGCAGCCCGGGACAGCCACTAGCCAAAAACATTCAGTACTTC.